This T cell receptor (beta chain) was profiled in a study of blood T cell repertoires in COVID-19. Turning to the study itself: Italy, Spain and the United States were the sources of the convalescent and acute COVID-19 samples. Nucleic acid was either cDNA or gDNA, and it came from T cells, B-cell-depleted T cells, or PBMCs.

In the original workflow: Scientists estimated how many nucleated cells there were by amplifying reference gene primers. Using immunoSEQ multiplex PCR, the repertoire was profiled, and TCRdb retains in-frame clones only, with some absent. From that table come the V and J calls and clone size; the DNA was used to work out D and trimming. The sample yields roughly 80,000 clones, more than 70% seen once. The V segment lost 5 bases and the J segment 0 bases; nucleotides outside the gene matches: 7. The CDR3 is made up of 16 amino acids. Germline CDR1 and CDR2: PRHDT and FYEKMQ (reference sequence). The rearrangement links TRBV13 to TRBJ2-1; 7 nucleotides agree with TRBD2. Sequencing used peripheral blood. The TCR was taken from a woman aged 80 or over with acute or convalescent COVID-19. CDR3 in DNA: TGTGCCAGCAGCCCTCCGGAGCGGGACTCCTACAATGAGCAGTTCTTC. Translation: CASSPPERDSYNEQFF.